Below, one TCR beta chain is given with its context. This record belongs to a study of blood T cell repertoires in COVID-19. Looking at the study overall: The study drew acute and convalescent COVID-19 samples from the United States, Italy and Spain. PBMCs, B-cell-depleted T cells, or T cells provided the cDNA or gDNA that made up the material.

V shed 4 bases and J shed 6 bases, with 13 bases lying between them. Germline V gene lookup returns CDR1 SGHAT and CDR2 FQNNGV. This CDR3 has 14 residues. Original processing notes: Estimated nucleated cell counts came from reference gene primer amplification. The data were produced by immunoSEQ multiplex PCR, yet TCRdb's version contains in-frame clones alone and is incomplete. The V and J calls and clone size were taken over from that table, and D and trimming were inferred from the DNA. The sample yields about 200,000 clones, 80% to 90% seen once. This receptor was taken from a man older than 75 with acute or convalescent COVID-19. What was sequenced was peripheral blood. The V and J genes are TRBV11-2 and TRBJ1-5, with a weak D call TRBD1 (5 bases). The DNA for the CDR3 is TGTGCCAGCAGCTCGGGACTCGACGGTCAGCCCCAGCATTTT. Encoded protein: CASSSGLDGQPQHF.